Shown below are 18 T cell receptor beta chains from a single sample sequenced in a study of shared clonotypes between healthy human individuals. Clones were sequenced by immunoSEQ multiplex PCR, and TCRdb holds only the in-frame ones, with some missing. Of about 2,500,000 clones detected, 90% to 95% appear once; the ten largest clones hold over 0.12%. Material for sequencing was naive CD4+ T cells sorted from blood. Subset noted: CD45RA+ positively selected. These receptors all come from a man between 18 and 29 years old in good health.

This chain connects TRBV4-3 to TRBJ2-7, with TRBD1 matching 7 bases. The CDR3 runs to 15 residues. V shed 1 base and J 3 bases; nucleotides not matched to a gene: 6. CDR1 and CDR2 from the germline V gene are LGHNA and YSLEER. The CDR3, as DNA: TGCGCCAGCAGCCAAGGACGACAGGGCCGCTACGAGCAGTACTTC. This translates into CASSQGRQGRYEQYF.

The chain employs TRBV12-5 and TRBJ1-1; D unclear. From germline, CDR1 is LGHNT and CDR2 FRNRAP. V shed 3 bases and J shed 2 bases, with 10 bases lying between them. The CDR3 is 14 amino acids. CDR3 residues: CASGFRVLNTEAFF. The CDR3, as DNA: TGTGCTAGTGGTTTCCGAGTTCTTAACACTGAAGCTTTCTTT. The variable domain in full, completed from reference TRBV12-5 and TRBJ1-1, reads DARVTQTPRHKVTEMGQEVTMRCQPILGHNTVFWYRQTMMQGLELLAYFRNRAPLDDSGMPKDRFSAEMPDATLATLKIQPSEPRDSAVYFCASGFRVLNTEAFFGQGTRLTVV.

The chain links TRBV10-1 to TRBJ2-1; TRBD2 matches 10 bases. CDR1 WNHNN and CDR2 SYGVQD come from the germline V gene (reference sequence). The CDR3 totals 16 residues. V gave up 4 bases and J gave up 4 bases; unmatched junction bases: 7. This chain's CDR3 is CASSASSGGWYNEQFF. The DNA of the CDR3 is TGCGCCAGCAGTGCTTCTAGCGGGGGTTGGTACAATGAGCAGTTCTTC.

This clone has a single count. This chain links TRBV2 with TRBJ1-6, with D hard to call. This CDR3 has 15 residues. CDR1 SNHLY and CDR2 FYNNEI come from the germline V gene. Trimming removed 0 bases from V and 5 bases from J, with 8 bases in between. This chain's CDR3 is CASSEARQNNSPLHF. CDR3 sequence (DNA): TGTGCCAGCAGTGAAGCCCGTCAAAATAATTCACCCCTCCACTTT.

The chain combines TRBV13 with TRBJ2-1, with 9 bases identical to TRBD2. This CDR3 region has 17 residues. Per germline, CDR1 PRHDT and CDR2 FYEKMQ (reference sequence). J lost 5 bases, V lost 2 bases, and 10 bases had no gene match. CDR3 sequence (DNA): TGTGCCAGCAGCTTACGTCGTCTAGCGGGAATAGACAATGAGCAGTTCTTC. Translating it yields CASSLRRLAGIDNEQFF. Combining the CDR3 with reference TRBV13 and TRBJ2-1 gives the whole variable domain AAGVIQSPRHLIKEKRETATLKCYPIPRHDTVYWYQQGPGQDPQFLISFYEKMQSDKGSIPDRFSAQQFSDYHSELNMSSLELGDSALYFCASSLRRLAGIDNEQFFGPGTRLTVL.

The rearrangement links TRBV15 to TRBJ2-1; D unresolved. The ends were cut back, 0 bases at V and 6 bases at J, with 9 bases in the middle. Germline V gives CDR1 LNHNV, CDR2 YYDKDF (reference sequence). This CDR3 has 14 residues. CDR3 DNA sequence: TGTGCCACCAGCAGAGATGAACAGCGCAATGAGCAGTTCTTC. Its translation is CATSRDEQRNEQFF.

The CDR3 nucleotides read TGTGCCAGCACCCTGCAGGGGGCGGGGGAGCAGTTCTTC. Its protein is CASTLQGAGEQFF. The J gene is TRBJ2-1, the V gene TRBV7-2; the match to TRBD1 covers 8 bases. CDR3 size: 13 residues. Germline V lookup: CDR1 SGHTA, CDR2 FQGNSA. After removal of 7 bases from V and 10 bases from J, the junction contained 9 bases not matched to a gene.

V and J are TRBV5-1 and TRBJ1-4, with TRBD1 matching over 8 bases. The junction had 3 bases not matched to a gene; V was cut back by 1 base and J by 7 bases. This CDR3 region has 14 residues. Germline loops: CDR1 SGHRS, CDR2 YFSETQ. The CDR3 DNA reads TGCGCCAGCAGCTTGCAGGGGGCACCTGAAAAACTGTTTTTT. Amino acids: CASSLQGAPEKLFF.

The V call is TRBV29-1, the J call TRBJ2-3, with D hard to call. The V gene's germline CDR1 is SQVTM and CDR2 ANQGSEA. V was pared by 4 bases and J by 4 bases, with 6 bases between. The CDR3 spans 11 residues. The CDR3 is CSVGSADTQYF. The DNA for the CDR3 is TGCAGCGTTGGAAGCGCAGATACGCAGTATTTT.

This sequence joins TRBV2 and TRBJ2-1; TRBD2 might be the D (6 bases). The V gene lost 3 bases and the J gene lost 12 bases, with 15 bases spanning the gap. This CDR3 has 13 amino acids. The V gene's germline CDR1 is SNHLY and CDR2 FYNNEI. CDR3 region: CASSEAQGLPQFF. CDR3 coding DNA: TGTGCCAGCAGTGAGGCCCAGGGACTTCCGCAGTTCTTC.

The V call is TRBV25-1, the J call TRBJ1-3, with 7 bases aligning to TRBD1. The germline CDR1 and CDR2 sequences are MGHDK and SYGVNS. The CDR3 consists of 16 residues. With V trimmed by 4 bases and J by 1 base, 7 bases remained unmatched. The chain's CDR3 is CASSGTGPFSGNTIYF. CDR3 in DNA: TGTGCCAGCAGTGGGACAGGACCTTTTTCTGGAAACACCATATATTTT.

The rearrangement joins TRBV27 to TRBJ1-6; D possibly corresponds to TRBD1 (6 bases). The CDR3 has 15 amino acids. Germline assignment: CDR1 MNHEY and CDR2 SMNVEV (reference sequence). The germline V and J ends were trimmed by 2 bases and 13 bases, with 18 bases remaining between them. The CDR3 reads CASSLMGAAGLPLHF. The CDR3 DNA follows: TGTGCCAGCAGTTTAATGGGGGCGGCGGGTCTGCCCCTCCACTTT.

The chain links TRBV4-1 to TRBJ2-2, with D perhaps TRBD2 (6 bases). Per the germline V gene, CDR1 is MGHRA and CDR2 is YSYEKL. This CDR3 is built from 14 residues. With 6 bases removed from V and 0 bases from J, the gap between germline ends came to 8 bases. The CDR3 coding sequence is TGCGCCAGCAGGGGGAGGACGAACACCGGGGAGCTGTTTTTT. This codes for CASRGRTNTGELFF.

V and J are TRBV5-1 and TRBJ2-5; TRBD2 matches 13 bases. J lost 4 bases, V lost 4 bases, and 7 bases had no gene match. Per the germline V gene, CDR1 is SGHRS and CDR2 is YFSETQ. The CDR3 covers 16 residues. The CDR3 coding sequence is TGCGCCAGCAGCCTGACTAGCGGGGGGCCGGGAGAGACCCAGTACTTC. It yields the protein CASSLTSGGPGETQYF.

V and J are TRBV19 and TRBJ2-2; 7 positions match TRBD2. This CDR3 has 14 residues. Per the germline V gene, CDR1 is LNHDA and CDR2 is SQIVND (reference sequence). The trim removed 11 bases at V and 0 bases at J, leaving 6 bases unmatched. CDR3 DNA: TGTGCCTCCAAGGGGACTACGAACACCGGGGAGCTGTTTTTT. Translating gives CASKGTTNTGELFF.

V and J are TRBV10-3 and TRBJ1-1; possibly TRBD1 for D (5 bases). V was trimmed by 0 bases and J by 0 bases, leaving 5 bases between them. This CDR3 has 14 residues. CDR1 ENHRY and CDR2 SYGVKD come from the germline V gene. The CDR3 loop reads CAISESRVNTEAFF. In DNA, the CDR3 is TGTGCCATCAGTGAGTCCAGGGTGAACACTGAAGCTTTCTTT.

The CDR3, as DNA: TGTGCCAGCAGCTCGGAGGGCCGGCACTATGGCTACACCTTC. It codes for CASSSEGRHYGYTF. V usage is TRBV9 and J usage is TRBJ1-2; D unresolved. Per the germline V gene, CDR1 is SGDLS and CDR2 is YYNGEE. This CDR3 spans 14 amino acids. Trimming removed 4 bases at V and 3 bases at J, with 13 bases between.

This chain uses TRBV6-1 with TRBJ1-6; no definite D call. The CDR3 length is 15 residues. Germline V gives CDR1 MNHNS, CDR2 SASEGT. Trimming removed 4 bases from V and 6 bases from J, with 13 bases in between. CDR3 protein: CASSGWQNSNSPLHF. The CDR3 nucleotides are TGTGCCAGCAGTGGGTGGCAGAATTCTAATTCACCCCTCCACTTT.